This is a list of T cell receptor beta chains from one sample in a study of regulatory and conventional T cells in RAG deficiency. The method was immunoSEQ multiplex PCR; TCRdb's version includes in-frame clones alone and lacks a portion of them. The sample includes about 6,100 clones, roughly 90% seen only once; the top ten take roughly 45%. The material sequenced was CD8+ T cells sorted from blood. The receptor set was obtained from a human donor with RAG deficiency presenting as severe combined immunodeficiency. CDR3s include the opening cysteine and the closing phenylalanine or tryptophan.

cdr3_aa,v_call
CASSRPRGEQYF,TRBV27
CASSADQTGMIAYTF,TRBV9
CASTTGGEQYF,TRBV6-5
CASSPSYANTGELFF,TRBV27
CASSLGKHEQYF,TRBV4-1
CASIDRSSDTQYF,TRBV5-4
CASSFGRSYEQYF,TRBV27
CASSPRTGMITDTQYF,TRBV7-9
CASSHRTGGAHYGYTF,TRBV4-1
CASSFYGTGELFF,TRBV5-6
CASSLGLTYEQYF,TRBV28
CASSLGGYGYTF,TRBV28
CASSRDTTEAFF,TRBV28
CASSVVDYNEQFF,TRBV9
CASRWRSGTEAFF,TRBV27
CASRIRDRGIGGELFF,TRBV7-8
CSAGDRGRSGANVLTF,TRBV29-1
CASSDPGEQFF,TRBV28
CASSTLSSYNEQFF,TRBV4-2
CASSEGTDYTDTQYF,TRBV2
CASGDPPGSNEQFF,TRBV19
CASSLGLAGYEQYF,TRBV27
CASSLAGVQETQYF,TRBV7-9
CASSQGWGTGELFF,TRBV4-3
CAISESREQYF,TRBV10-3
CASSLGTGTYEQYF,TRBV11-2
CASSLDKYQETQYF,TRBV5-8
CAAATGNSYNEQFF,TRBV19
CASTLGAYEQYF,TRBV7-2
CASSPGTGFYEQYF,TRBV27
CASSQDGYEQYF,TRBV4-2
CSVEGGVNTDTQYF,TRBV29-1
CASSFRQIQETQYF,TRBV5-4
CASSQDTGGFTDTQYF,TRBV4-3
CASSLVIAKGEQYF,TRBV7-9
CASSGQGPYEQYF,TRBV2